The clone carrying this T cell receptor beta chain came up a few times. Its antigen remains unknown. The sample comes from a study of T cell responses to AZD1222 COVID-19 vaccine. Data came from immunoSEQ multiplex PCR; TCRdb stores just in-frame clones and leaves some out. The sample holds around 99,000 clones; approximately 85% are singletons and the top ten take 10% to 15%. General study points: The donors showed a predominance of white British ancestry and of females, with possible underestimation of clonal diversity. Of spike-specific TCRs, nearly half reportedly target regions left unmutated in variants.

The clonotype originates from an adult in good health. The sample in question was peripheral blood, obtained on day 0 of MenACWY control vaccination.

DNA for the CDR3: TGTGCCAGCAGCCCCGACAGGGATCTTGGCTACACCTTC. Protein product: CASSPDRDLGYTF. The V call is TRBV7-2, the J call TRBJ1-2, with TRBD1 matching 7 bases. This CDR3 spans 13 amino acids. Per germline, CDR1 SGHTA and CDR2 FQGNSA. Trimming removed 5 bases from V and 7 bases from J; junction bases left unmatched: 7.